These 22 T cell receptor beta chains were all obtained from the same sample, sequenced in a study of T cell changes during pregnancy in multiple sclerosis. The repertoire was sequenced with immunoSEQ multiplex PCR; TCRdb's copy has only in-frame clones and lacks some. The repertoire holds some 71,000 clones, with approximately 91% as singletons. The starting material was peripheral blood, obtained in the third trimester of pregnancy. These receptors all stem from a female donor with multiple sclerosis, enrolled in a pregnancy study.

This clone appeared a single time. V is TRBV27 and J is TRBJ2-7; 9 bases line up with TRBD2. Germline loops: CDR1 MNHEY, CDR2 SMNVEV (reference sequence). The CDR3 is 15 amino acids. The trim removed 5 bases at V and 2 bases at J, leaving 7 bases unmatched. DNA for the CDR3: TGTGCCAGCAGTCCAACTCTAGCGGGGACCTACGAGCAGTACTTC. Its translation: CASSPTLAGTYEQYF.

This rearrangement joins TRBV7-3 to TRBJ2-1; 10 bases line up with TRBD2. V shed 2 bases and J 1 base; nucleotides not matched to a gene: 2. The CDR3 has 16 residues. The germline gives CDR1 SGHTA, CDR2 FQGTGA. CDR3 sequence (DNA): TGTGCCAGCAGCTTACTAGCGGGGGTATCCTACAATGAGCAGTTCTTC. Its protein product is CASSLLAGVSYNEQFF. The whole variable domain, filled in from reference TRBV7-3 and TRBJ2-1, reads GAGVSQTPSNKVTEKGKYVELRCDPISGHTALYWYRQSLGQGPEFLIYFQGTGAADDSGLPNDRFFAVRPEGSVSTLKIQRTERGDSAVYLCASSLLAGVSYNEQFFGPGTRLTVL.

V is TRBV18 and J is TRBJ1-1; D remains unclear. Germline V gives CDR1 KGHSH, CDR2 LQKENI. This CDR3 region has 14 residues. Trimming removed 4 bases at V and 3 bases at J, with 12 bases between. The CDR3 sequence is CASSRSREDTEAFF. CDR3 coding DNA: TGTGCCAGCTCACGATCGCGGGAGGACACTGAAGCTTTCTTT.

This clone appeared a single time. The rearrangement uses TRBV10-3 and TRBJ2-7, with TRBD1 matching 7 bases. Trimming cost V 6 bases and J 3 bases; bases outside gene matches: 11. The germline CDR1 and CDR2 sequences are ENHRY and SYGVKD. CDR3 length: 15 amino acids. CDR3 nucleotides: TGTGCCATCAGCGACGGTAGCAGACAGGGCTACGAGCAGTACTTC. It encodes CAISDGSRQGYEQYF.

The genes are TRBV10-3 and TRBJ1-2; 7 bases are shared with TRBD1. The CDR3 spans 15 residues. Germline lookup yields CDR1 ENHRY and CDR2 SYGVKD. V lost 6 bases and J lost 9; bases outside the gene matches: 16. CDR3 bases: TGTGCCATCAGGGCCATTACAGGGGACTTGGGGAGCTACACCTTC. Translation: CAIRAITGDLGSYTF.

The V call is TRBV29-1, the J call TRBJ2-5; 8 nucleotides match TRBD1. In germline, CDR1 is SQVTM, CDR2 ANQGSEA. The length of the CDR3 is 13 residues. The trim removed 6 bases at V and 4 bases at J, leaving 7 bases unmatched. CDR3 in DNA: TGCAGCGTAATTAAACAGGGGGGAGAGACCCAGTACTTC. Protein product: CSVIKQGGETQYF. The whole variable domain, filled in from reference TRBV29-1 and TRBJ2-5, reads SAVISQKPSRDICQRGTSLTIQCQVDSQVTMMFWYRQQPGQSLTLIATANQGSEATYESGFVIDKFPISRPNLTFSTLTVSNMSPEDSSIYLCSVIKQGGETQYFGPGTRLLVL.

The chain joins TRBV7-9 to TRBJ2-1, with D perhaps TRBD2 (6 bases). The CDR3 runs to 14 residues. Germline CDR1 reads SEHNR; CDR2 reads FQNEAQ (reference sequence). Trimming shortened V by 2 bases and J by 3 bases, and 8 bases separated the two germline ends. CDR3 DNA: TGTGCCAGCAGCTTAACGGGAGTCTACAATGAGCAGTTCTTC. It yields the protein CASSLTGVYNEQFF. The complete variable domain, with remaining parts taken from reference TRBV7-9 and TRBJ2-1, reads DTGVSQNPRHKITKRGQNVTFRCDPISEHNRLYWYRQTLGQGPEFLTYFQNEAQLEKSRLLSDRFSAERPKGSFSTLEIQRTEQGDSAMYLCASSLTGVYNEQFFGPGTRLTVL.

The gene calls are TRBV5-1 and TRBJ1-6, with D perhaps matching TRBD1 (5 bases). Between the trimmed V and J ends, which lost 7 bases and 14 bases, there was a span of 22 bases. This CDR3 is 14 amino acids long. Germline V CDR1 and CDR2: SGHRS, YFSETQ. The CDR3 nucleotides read TGCGCCAGCCTCCTCCGGCGGGGGGTTCGAACCCTCCACTTT. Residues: CASLLRRGVRTLHF.

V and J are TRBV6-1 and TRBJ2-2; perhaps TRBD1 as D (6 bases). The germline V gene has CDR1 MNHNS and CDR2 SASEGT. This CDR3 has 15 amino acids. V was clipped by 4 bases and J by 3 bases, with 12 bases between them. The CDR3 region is CASSANRAYTGELFF. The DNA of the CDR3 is TGTGCCAGCAGTGCTAACAGGGCTTACACCGGGGAGCTGTTTTTT.

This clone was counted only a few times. The CDR3 coding sequence is TGTGCCAGCAGCCTAACTAGCGGGGGTTACAATGAGCAGTTCTTC. Amino acid sequence: CASSLTSGGYNEQFF. The rearrangement uses TRBV6-5 and TRBJ2-1; 11 bases are a match to TRBD2. From germline, CDR1 is MNHEY and CDR2 SVGAGI. The CDR3 is 15 amino acids. J was trimmed by 4 bases and V by 6 bases; bases with no gene match: 5.

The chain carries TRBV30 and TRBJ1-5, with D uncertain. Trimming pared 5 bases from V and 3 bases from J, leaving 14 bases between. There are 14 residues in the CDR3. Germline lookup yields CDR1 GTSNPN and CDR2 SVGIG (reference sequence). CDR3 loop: CAWDMGSFNQPQHF. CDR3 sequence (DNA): TGTGCCTGGGATATGGGCTCTTTCAATCAGCCCCAGCATTTT.

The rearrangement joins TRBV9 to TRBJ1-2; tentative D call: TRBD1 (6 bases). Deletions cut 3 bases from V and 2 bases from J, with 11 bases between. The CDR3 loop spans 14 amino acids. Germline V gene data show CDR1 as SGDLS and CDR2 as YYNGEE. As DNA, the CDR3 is TGTGCCAGCAGCGACAGGGCAACAAACTATGGCTACACCTTC. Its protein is CASSDRATNYGYTF.

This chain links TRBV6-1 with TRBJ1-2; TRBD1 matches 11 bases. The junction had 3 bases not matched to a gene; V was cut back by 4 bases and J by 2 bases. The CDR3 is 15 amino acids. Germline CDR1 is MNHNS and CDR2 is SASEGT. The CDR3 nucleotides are TGTGCCAGCAGTGCGGGACAGGGGGGGAACTATGGCTACACCTTC. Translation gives CASSAGQGGNYGYTF.

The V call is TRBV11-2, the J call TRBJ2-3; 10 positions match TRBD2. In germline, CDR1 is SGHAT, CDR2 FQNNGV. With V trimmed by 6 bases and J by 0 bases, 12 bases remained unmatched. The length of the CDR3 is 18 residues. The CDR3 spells CASSSYPLAGASTDTQYF. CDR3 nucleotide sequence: TGTGCCAGCAGTTCCTACCCCCTAGCGGGGGCTAGCACAGATACGCAGTATTTT.

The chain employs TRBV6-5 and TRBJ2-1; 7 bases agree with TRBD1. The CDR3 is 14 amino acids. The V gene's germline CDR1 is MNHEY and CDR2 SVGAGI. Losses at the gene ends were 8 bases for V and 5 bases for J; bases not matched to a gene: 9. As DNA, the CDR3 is TGTGCCAGCGGGAGCAGGGGGATAGACAATGAGCAGTTCTTC. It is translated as CASGSRGIDNEQFF.

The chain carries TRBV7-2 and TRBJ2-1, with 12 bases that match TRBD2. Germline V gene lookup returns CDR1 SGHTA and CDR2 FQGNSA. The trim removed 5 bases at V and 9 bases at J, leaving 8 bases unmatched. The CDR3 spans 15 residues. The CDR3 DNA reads TGTGCCAGCAGCGCCCTAGCGGGGGGGCTTAGTGAGCAGTTCTTC. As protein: CASSALAGGLSEQFF.

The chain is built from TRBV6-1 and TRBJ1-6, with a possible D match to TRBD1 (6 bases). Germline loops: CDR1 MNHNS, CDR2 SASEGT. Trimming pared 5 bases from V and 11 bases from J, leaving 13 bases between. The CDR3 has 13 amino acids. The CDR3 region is CASSSQGSAPLHF. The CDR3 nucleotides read TGTGCCAGCAGTTCCCAGGGGTCGGCACCCCTCCACTTT.

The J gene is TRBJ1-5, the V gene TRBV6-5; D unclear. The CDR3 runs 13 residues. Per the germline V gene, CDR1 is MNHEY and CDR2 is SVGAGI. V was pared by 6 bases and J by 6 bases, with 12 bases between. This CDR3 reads CASSLGFGQPQHF. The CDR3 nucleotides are TGTGCCAGCAGCCTGGGCTTCGGTCAGCCCCAGCATTTT.

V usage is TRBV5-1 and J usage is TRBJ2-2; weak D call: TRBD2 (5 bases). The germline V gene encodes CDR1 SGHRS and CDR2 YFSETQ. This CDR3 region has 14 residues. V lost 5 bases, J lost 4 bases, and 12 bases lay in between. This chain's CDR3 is CASRDRDLTGELFF. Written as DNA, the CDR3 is TGCGCCAGCAGGGATCGGGATCTCACCGGGGAGCTGTTTTTT.

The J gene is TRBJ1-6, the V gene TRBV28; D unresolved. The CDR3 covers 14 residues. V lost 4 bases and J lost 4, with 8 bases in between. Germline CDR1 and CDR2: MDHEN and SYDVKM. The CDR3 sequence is CASSSPGYNSPLHF. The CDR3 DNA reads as TGTGCCAGCAGTTCCCCGGGGTATAATTCACCCCTCCACTTT.

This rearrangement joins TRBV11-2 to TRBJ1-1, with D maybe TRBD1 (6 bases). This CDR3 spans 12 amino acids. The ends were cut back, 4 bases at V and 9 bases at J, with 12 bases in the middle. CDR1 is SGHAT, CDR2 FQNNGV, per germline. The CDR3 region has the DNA TGTGCCAGCAGCTCCGAGGGGGGGAAAGCTTTCTTT. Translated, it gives CASSSEGGKAFF. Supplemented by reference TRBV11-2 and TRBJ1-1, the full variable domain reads EAGVAQSPRYKIIEKRQSVAFWCNPISGHATLYWYQQILGQGPKLLIQFQNNGVVDDSQLPKDRFSAERLKGVDSTLKIQPAKLEDSAVYLCASSSEGGKAFFGQGTRLTVV.

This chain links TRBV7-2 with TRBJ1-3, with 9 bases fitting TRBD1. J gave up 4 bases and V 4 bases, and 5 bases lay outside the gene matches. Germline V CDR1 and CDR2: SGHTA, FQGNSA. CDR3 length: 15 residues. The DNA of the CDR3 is TGTGCCAGCAGCTGGGACACAGGGGGCGGAAACACCATATATTTT. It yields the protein CASSWDTGGGNTIYF.